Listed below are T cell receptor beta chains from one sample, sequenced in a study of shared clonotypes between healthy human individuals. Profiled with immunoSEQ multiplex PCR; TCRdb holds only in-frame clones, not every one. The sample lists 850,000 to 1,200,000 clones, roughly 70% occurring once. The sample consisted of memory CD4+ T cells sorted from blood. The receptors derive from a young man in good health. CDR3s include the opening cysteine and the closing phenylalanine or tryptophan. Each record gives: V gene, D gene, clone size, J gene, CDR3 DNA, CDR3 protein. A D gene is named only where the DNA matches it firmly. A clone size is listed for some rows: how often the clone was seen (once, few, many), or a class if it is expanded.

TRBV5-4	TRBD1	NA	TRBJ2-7	TGTGCCAGCAGCTTTCGGACAGGGGGCCGGAACGAGCAGTACTTC	CASSFRTGGRNEQYF
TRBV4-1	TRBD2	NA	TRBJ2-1	TGCGCCAGCAGCCAAGCATTTTGGACTAGCCCTAAGGTCAATGAGCAGTTCTTC	CASSQAFWTSPKVNEQFF
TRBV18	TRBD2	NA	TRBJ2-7	TGTGCCAGCTCACCAGCGGGGGGAGGGGAATCCTACGAGCAGTACTTC	CASSPAGGGESYEQYF
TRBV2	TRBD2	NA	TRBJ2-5	TGTGCCAGCAGTGAAAGGGGAGGACTAGCAGACTGGGAGGTCCAAGAGACCCAGTACTTC	CASSERGGLADWEVQETQYF
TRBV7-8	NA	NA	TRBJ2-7	TGTGCCAGCAGCTTCCCCGGCAGCCTTTTTACCTACGAGCAGTACTTC	CASSFPGSLFTYEQYF
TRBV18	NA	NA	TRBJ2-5	TGTGCCAGCTCACCAGCTGAGACCCAGTACTTC	CASSPAETQYF
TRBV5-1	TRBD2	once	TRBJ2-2	TGCGCCAGCGGCTTAGCGGGGGGCCAAACCGGGGAGCTGTTTTTT	CASGLAGGQTGELFF
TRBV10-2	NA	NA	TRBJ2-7	TGCGCCAGCAGTACGGGTGTCAGCTCCTACGAGCAGTACTTC	CASSTGVSSYEQYF
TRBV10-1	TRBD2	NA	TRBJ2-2	TGCGCCAGCAGTGACGGCGGGGGGGCAAGCACCGGGGAGCTGTTTTTT	CASSDGGGASTGELFF
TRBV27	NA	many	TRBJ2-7	TGTGCCAGCAGTCCCCGGAGCTCCTACGAGCAGTACTTC	CASSPRSSYEQYF
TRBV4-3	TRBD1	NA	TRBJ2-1	TGCGCCAGCAGCCATCAAACCGGGACAGGGATTATAGCTGAGCAGTTCTTC	CASSHQTGTGIIAEQFF
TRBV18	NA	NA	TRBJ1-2	TGTGCCAGCTCACCAATGGGGGGCGCGGACTATGGCTACACCTTC	CASSPMGGADYGYTF
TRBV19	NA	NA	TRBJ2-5	TGTGCCAGTAGTATGAAGGAGGGTCAAGAGACCCAGTACTTC	CASSMKEGQETQYF
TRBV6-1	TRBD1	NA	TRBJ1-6	TGTGCCAGCAGTGAAAGGGACAGGGGCGACCGCTATAATTCACCCCTCCACTTT	CASSERDRGDRYNSPLHF
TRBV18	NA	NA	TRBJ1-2	TGTGCCAGCTCACCCCCGAGGGATGCAGGGGGCTACACCTTC	CASSPPRDAGGYTF
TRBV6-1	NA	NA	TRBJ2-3	TGTGCCAGCAGTGAAAGCCCTTTGACTCGCACAGATACGCAGTATTTT	CASSESPLTRTDTQYF
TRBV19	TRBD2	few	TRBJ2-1	TGTGCCAGTCGCGGGAGCCCTTCCTACAATGAGCAGTTCTTC	CASRGSPSYNEQFF
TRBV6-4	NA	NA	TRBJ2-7	TGTGCCAGCAGTGACTCGTGGGGATACACTTTGGAGCAGTACTTC	CASSDSWGYTLEQYF
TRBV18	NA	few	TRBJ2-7	TGTGCCAGCTCACCGGCTAGTGGTTCAAACGAGCAGTACTTC	CASSPASGSNEQYF
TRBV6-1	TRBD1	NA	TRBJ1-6	TGTGCCAGCAGCCGGGACAGGGATTATTCACCCCTCCACTTT	CASSRDRDYSPLHF
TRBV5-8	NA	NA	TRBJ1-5	TGTGCCAGCAGCTCACAGGGTCAGCCCCAGCATTTT	CASSSQGQPQHF
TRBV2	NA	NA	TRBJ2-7	TGTGCCAGCAGTAGGAGGAACTACGAGCAGTACTTC	CASSRRNYEQYF
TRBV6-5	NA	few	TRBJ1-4	TGTGCCAGCAAGTACAGGGCGGGTGAAAAACTGTTTTTT	CASKYRAGEKLFF
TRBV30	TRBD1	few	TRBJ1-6	TGTGCCTGGAGTGTACCGGGACAGTATAATTCACCCCTCCACTTT	CAWSVPGQYNSPLHF
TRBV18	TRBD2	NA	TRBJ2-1	TGTGCCAGCTCACAGCGGGGGCGCTACAATGAGCAGTTCTTC	CASSQRGRYNEQFF
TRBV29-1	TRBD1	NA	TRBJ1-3	TGCAGCGTTTGGGACAGAGCAGGAAGGGGAAACACCATATATTTT	CSVWDRAGRGNTIYF
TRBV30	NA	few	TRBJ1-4	TGTGCCTGGAATCGACAGTCTAATGAAAAACTGTTTTTT	CAWNRQSNEKLFF
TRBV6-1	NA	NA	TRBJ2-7	TGTGCCAGCAAGGCGGGGTCAACCTACGAGCAGTACTTC	CASKAGSTYEQYF
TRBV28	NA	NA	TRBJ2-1	TGTGCCAGCAGTTCGTTTTTTTCAAACAATGAGCAGTTCTTC	CASSSFFSNNEQFF
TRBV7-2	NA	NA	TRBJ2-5	TGTGCCAGCAGCCCCCCCCTTAGACTCGGCGGGTCCCAGTACTTC	CASSPPLRLGGSQYF
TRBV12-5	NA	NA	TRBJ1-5	TGTGCTAGTGGCCCGGGAGACGGTAGCAATCAGCCCCAGCATTTT	CASGPGDGSNQPQHF
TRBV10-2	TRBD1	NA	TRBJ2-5	TGCGCCAGCAGTGAGAGTACAGGGGGGACCCAGTACTTC	CASSESTGGTQYF
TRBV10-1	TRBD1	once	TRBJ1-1	TGCGCCAGCAGTGCCTTGCCAGGGGGTACTGAAGCTTTCTTT	CASSALPGGTEAFF
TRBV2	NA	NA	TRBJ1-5	TGTGCCAGCAGTGAAGCTGTCCGGTCCCAGCCCCAGCATTTT	CASSEAVRSQPQHF
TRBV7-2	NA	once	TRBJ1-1	TGTGCCAGCAGCTCAGACAGCAGCTTGAACACTGAAGCTTTCTTT	CASSSDSSLNTEAFF
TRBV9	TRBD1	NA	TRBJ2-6	TGTGCCAGCAGCAAACAGGGGGCAGGGGCCAACGTCCTGACTTTC	CASSKQGAGANVLTF
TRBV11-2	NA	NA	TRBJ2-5	TGTGCCAGCAGCCAGGGCCCCCAAGAGACCCAGTACTTC	CASSQGPQETQYF
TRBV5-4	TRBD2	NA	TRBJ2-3	TGTGCCACCTACCGGGGACTAGCGGGAGAAGATACGCAGTATTTT	CATYRGLAGEDTQYF
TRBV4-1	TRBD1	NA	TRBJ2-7	TGCGCCAGCAGCCAAGGGACAGGGGGTAACGAGCAGTACTTC	CASSQGTGGNEQYF
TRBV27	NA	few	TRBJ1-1	TGTGCCAGCAGTTTATTCGGGGGCCAGAACACTGAAGCTTTCTTT	CASSLFGGQNTEAFF
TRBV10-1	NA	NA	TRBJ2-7	TGCGCCAGCAGTGAGTCGATTGGTTCCTACGAGCAGTACTTC	CASSESIGSYEQYF
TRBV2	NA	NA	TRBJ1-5	TGTGCCAGCAGAACCTATAGCAATCAGCCCCAGCATTTT	CASRTYSNQPQHF
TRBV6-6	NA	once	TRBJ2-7	TGTGCCAGCAGCGATAGACAGCACAGTTCCTACGAGCAGTACTTC	CASSDRQHSSYEQYF